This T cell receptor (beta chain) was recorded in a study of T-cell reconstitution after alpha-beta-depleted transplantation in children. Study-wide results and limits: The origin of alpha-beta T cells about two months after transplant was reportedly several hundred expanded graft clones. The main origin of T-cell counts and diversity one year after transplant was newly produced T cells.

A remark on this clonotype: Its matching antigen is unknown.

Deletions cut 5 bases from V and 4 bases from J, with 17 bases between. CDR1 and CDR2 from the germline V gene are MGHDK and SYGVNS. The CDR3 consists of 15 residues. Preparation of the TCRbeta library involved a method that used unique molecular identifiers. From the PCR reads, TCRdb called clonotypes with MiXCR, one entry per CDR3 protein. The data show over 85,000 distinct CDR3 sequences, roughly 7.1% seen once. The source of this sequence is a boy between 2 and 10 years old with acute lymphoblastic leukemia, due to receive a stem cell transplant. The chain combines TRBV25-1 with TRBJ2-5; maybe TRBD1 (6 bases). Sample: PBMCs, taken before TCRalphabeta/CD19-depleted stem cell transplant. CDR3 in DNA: TGTGCCAGCAGTACACCGCCACAGGGCGGAGAGACCCAGTACTTC. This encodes CASSTPPQGGETQYF.